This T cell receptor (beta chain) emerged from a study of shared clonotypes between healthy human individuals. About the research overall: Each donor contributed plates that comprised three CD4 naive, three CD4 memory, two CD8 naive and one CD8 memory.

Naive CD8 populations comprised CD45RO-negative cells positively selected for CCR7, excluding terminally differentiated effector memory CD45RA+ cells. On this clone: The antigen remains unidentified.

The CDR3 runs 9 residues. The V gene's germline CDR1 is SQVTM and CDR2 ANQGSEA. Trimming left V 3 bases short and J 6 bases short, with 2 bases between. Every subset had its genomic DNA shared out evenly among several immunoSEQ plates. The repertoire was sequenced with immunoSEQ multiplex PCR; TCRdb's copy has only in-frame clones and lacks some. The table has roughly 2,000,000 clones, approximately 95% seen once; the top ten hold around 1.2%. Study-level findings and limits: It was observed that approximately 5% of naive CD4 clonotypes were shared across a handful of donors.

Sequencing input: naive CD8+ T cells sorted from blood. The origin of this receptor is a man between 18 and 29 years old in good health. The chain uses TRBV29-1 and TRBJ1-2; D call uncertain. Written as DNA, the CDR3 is TGCAGCGTTGATGATGGCTACACCTTC. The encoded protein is CSVDDGYTF.